The 14 T cell receptor beta chains below all came from one sample that was sequenced in a study of shared clonotypes between healthy human individuals. Sequenced by immunoSEQ multiplex PCR; TCRdb stores in-frame clones only, minus some. This sample has more than 1 million clones, with about 84% found just once. The specimen sequenced was memory CD4+ T cells from PBMCs. Documented subset: CD45RA-negative fraction. The receptor source for this set is a man younger than 35 in good health. Some clones in this sample may be carry-over from other donors' samples.

The chain joins TRBV5-4 to TRBJ2-5, with D tentatively TRBD1 or TRBD2 (5 bases each). Trimming pared 2 bases from V and 4 bases from J, leaving 18 bases between. Germline V gives CDR1 SGHNT, CDR2 YYREEE (reference sequence). CDR3 size: 16 residues. This CDR3 reads CASSFYIGVGRETQYF. The CDR3 coding sequence is TGTGCCAGCAGCTTCTATATAGGGGTGGGGAGAGAGACCCAGTACTTC.

The chain has TRBV5-6 and TRBJ2-2; tentative D call: TRBD1 (6 bases). CDR3 length equals 14 residues. Trimming cost V 1 base and J 4 bases, with 8 bases left between them. Germline V gives CDR1 SGHDT, CDR2 YYEEEE. The DNA of the CDR3 is TGTGCCAGCAGCTTGTGGGACATCACCGGGGAGCTGTTTTTT. Translated: CASSLWDITGELFF.

The chain combines TRBV7-9 with TRBJ1-1; D unclear. Germline V lookup: CDR1 SEHNR, CDR2 FQNEAQ (reference sequence). Trimming removed 3 bases from V and 11 bases from J, with 13 bases in between. The CDR3 loop spans 12 amino acids. The CDR3 DNA is TGTGCCAGCAGCTTCCCGGGTCGGCGGGCTTTCTTT. Its translation: CASSFPGRRAFF.

CDR3 in amino acids: CASSEARTGLGAEAFF. The CDR3 coding sequence is TGTGCCAGCAGTGAAGCAAGGACAGGCCTCGGGGCTGAAGCTTTCTTT. The genes are TRBV2 and TRBJ1-1, with 7 bases that match TRBD1. CDR3 length equals 16 residues. V shed 0 bases and J 6 bases; nucleotides not matched to a gene: 10. Germline V lookup: CDR1 SNHLY, CDR2 FYNNEI.

This rearrangement joins TRBV9 to TRBJ1-5; D gene ambiguous. Germline CDR1 SGDLS, CDR2 YYNGEE. The length of the CDR3 is 15 residues. V was clipped by 0 bases and J by 7 bases, with 14 bases between them. The CDR3 DNA reads as TGTGCCAGCAGCGTAGGAGGAGGGATGGGACAGCCCCAGCATTTT. Its protein is CASSVGGGMGQPQHF.

V gene TRBV14 combines with J gene TRBJ2-5; maybe TRBD1 (5 bases). With 4 bases removed from V and 0 bases from J, the gap between germline ends came to 9 bases. The CDR3 extends over 14 amino acids. CDR1 SGHDN and CDR2 FVKESK come from the germline V gene. The DNA of the CDR3 is TGTGCCAGCAGCCCAGACAGAGACCAAGAGACCCAGTACTTC. Its translation is CASSPDRDQETQYF.

The rearrangement uses TRBV6-1 and TRBJ1-5, with D possibly being TRBD1 (6 bases). The CDR3 is 13 residues long. The V end was cut by 5 bases, the J end by 6 bases, with 11 bases between. CDR1 and CDR2 (germline): MNHNS, SASEGT. CDR3 protein: CASSPDSRQPQHF. CDR3 DNA sequence: TGTGCCAGCAGTCCGGACAGTCGTCAGCCCCAGCATTTT.

The chain has TRBV7-2 and TRBJ2-3, with D hard to call. Trimming removed 1 base at V and 2 bases at J, with 7 bases between. CDR1 SGHTA and CDR2 FQGNSA come from the germline V gene. The CDR3 length is 14 residues. As DNA, the CDR3 is TGTGCCAGCAGCTTAGTACAGTTCACAGATACGCAGTATTTT. This gives the protein CASSLVQFTDTQYF.

The rearrangement joins TRBV7-9 to TRBJ1-1; the D gene is possibly TRBD1 (6 bases). The germline V gene encodes CDR1 SEHNR and CDR2 FQNEAQ (reference sequence). The CDR3 is 15 residues long. With 2 bases removed from V and 0 bases from J, the gap between germline ends came to 10 bases. For the CDR3, the DNA is TGTGCCAGCAGCTTAACCGGGACACTGAACACTGAAGCTTTCTTT. Encoded protein: CASSLTGTLNTEAFF.

Points on this clone: Other DNA sequences in this sample translate to the same CDR3. The chain couples TRBV9 to TRBJ2-5, with a tentative D call TRBD2 (5 bases). The V end lost 0 bases, the J end lost 5 bases, and 8 bases lay between the germline ends. Germline V CDR1 and CDR2: SGDLS, YYNGEE. This CDR3 is built from 13 residues. The DNA of the CDR3 is TGTGCCAGCAGCGTAGCAGGCGGGGAGACCCAGTACTTC. This gives the protein CASSVAGGETQYF.

This clone showed up just a few times. The chain carries TRBV29-1 and TRBJ2-1; D is undetermined. The germline CDR1 and CDR2 sequences are SQVTM and ANQGSEA. This CDR3 spans 14 amino acids. V dropped 7 bases and J dropped 0 bases, with 13 bases sitting between them. The CDR3 loop reads CSAELSGSYNEQFF. CDR3 sequence (DNA): TGCAGCGCCGAGCTGTCTGGCTCCTACAATGAGCAGTTCTTC.

The V gene is TRBV5-4, the J gene TRBJ2-7, with 9 nucleotides matching TRBD1. The J segment lost 3 bases and the V segment lost 2 bases, leaving 6 bases of the junction unmatched. In germline, CDR1 is SGHNT, CDR2 YYREEE (reference sequence). The CDR3 is 15 amino acids. In nucleotides, the CDR3 is TGTGCCAGCAGCTTTCCGGGACAGGGAGTCTACGAGCAGTACTTC. Translating gives CASSFPGQGVYEQYF.

This clone was observed a handful of times. This chain connects TRBV9 to TRBJ1-1; a possible D gene is TRBD1 (5 bases). V lost 4 bases and J lost 1, with 14 bases in between. This CDR3 has 15 residues. Germline CDR1 and CDR2: SGDLS and YYNGEE. For the CDR3, the DNA is TGTGCCAGCAGCCCCACACCAGGGCGGAACACTGAAGCTTTCTTT. Protein sequence: CASSPTPGRNTEAFF.

V is TRBV19 and J is TRBJ1-5, with 8 bases matching TRBD1. CDR1 and CDR2 from the germline V gene are LNHDA and SQIVND (reference sequence). V was pared by 4 bases and J by 11 bases, with 10 bases of the junction left unmatched. The CDR3 contains 14 residues. CDR3 region: CASSTTGGRIAQHF. CDR3 bases: TGTGCCAGTAGTACAACAGGGGGGCGGATCGCCCAGCATTTT.